This entry lists 30 T cell receptor beta chains sequenced from one sample in a study of PD-L1 blockade in urothelial cancer. Time point meaning: pretreatment peripheral blood. Only in-frame clones appear in the TCRdb table, and some are missing; sequencing was by immunoSEQ multiplex PCR. The sample holds approximately 47,000 clones; around 83% are singletons and the top ten take approximately 1.7%. The sequences come from PBMCs, collected around atezolizumab (anti-PD-L1) treatment. The receptor source for this set is a man aged 50-59 years with urothelial cancer.

This clone counts as medium-sized (0.01 to 0.1%). The chain recombines TRBV9 with TRBJ1-3; D is possibly TRBD1 (6 bases). CDR3 length: 14 amino acids. CDR1 and CDR2 (germline): SGDLS, YYNGEE. Between the trimmed V and J ends, which lost 4 bases and 2 bases, there was a span of 10 bases. The CDR3 DNA reads as TGTGCCAGCAGCCCAACAGGGCCTGGAAACACCATATATTTT. It is translated as CASSPTGPGNTIYF. Supplemented by reference TRBV9 and TRBJ1-3, the full variable domain reads DSGVTQTPKHLITATGQRVTLRCSPRSGDLSVYWYQQSLDQGLQFLIQYYNGEERAKGNILERFSAQQFPDLHSELNLSSLELGDSALYFCASSPTGPGNTIYFGEGSWLTVV.

The CDR3 bases are TGTGCCGTCGGAACAGGGGGAGAGACCCAGTACTTC. Amino acid sequence: CAVGTGGETQYF. The chain uses TRBV27 and TRBJ2-5, with 8 bases identical to TRBD1. V lost 11 bases and J lost 4; bases outside the gene matches: 6. Germline V CDR1 and CDR2: MNHEY, SMNVEV (reference sequence). The CDR3 is 12 amino acids.

J is TRBJ1-2 and V is TRBV6-1; D is perhaps TRBD1 (6 bases). The germline gives CDR1 MNHNS, CDR2 SASEGT. CDR3 size: 15 residues. Between the trimmed V and J ends, which lost 0 bases and 4 bases, there was a span of 12 bases. In DNA form, the CDR3 reads TGTGCCAGCAGTGAAGCGTGGACAGACACCTATGGCTACACCTTC. Its protein product is CASSEAWTDTYGYTF.

This clone is termed medium-sized. CDR3 DNA sequence: TGTGCCAGCAGTGAAGGGGTCGGGACAGGGTTCGGCGAGCAGTACGTC. It yields the protein CASSEGVGTGFGEQYV. This sequence joins TRBV6-1 and TRBJ2-7; 9 bases line up with TRBD1. V shed 1 base and J 6 bases; nucleotides not matched to a gene: 10. The germline V gene has CDR1 MNHNS and CDR2 SASEGT. The CDR3 sequence is 16 residues long.

The V call is TRBV2, the J call TRBJ2-1; 7 nucleotides match TRBD2. This CDR3 comprises 14 residues. Germline trimming cut 7 bases from V and 12 bases from J; bases unmatched to any gene: 15. Per the germline V gene, CDR1 is SNHLY and CDR2 is FYNNEI. In DNA, the CDR3 is TGTGCCAGCATGGGGGGGACCCACCGGTTAGGGCAGTTCTTC. Translated, it gives CASMGGTHRLGQFF.

The CDR3 coding sequence is TGTGCCAGCAGTAGGTCCGGGACAATGGGTGAAAAACTGTTTTTT. Residues: CASSRSGTMGEKLFF. This sequence joins TRBV2 and TRBJ1-4, with D possibly being TRBD1 (6 bases). This CDR3 is built from 15 residues. The germline V gene has CDR1 SNHLY and CDR2 FYNNEI. Trimming cost V 5 bases and J 7 bases, with 17 bases left between them.

This clone was seen a handful of times. The J gene is TRBJ2-1, the V gene TRBV12-2; TRBD1 is the table's D call, not checked against the DNA. TRBV12-2 is noted as a pseudogene. This CDR3 contains 17 residues. CDR3 nucleotides: TGTGCAAGTCGCCTCCCCCGTTGGCAGGCGCCCTACAATGAGCAGTTCTTC. Amino acid sequence: CASRLPRWQAPYNEQFF.

CDR3 sequence: CASSEAGLTGEKLFF. In nucleotides, the CDR3 is TGTGCCAGCAGTGAAGCGGGTCTTACCGGGGAAAAACTGTTTTTT. The rearrangement links TRBV6-1 to TRBJ1-4; no clear D gene. Trimming stripped 0 bases from V and 8 bases from J, with 13 bases between. Germline V gene lookup returns CDR1 MNHNS and CDR2 SASEGT. CDR3 size: 15 residues.

The chain links TRBV13 to TRBJ2-3, with 7 bases aligning to TRBD2. V dropped 5 bases and J dropped 4; count of bases not matched to a gene: 6. CDR3 length: 14 amino acids. The germline V gene has CDR1 PRHDT and CDR2 FYEKMQ (reference sequence). The CDR3 DNA is TGTGCCAGCAGCACCCCACTAGCGCCAGATACGCAGTATTTT. Its protein product is CASSTPLAPDTQYF. The whole variable domain, remainder taken from reference TRBV13 and TRBJ2-3, is AAGVIQSPRHLIKEKRETATLKCYPIPRHDTVYWYQQGPGQDPQFLISFYEKMQSDKGSIPDRFSAQQFSDYHSELNMSSLELGDSALYFCASSTPLAPDTQYFGPGTRLTVL.

The chain employs TRBV20-1 and TRBJ2-5; no definite D call. The germline gives CDR1 DFQATT, CDR2 SNEGSKA (reference sequence). The CDR3 has 11 amino acids. V gave up 6 bases and J gave up 5 bases, with 10 bases separating them. CDR3 in amino acids: CSATDWETQYF. In DNA form, the CDR3 reads TGCAGTGCCACTGACTGGGAGACCCAGTACTTC.

This rearrangement joins TRBV19 to TRBJ1-3; D is possibly TRBD1 (6 bases). Germline loops: CDR1 LNHDA, CDR2 SQIVND (reference sequence). The V and J ends lost 5 bases and 4 bases respectively, with 12 bases between them. This CDR3 is built from 14 residues. The CDR3 sequence is CASSPQGRGNTIYF. The CDR3 DNA follows: TGTGCCAGTAGTCCACAGGGAAGGGGAAACACCATATATTTT.

The rearrangement links TRBV6-4 to TRBJ1-1; D is unclear. V was clipped by 3 bases and J by 4 bases, with 12 bases between them. The CDR3 spans 14 residues. Germline V gene lookup returns CDR1 MRHNA and CDR2 SNTAGT. CDR3 in DNA: TGTGCCAGCAGTGAGACGGAGGAGGGCACTGAAGCTTTCTTT. It specifies CASSETEEGTEAFF.

V is TRBV13 and J is TRBJ1-1, with 9 bases matching TRBD1. With 5 bases clipped from V and 6 bases from J, the junction kept 7 bases outside the gene matches. There are 14 residues in the CDR3. Germline V gives CDR1 PRHDT, CDR2 FYEKMQ (reference sequence). For the CDR3, the DNA is TGTGCCAGCAGCCCAAGGGACAGGGTGGCTGAAGCTTTCTTT. Amino acids: CASSPRDRVAEAFF. The entire variable domain, with the rest obtained from reference TRBV13 and TRBJ1-1, is as follows: AAGVIQSPRHLIKEKRETATLKCYPIPRHDTVYWYQQGPGQDPQFLISFYEKMQSDKGSIPDRFSAQQFSDYHSELNMSSLELGDSALYFCASSPRDRVAEAFFGQGTRLTVV.

The V gene is TRBV6-1, the J gene TRBJ1-6; the match to TRBD1 covers 10 bases. V trimming: 4 bases; J trimming: 8 bases; junction bases outside the gene matches: 5. The germline V gene encodes CDR1 MNHNS and CDR2 SASEGT. This CDR3 comprises 15 residues. The CDR3: CASSVPGQGYSPLHF. As DNA, the CDR3 is TGTGCCAGCAGTGTACCGGGACAGGGGTATTCACCCCTCCACTTT.

This chain uses TRBV2 with TRBJ2-7; a weak D match, TRBD1 (5 bases). Germline V gives CDR1 SNHLY, CDR2 FYNNEI. The V and J ends lost 4 bases and 3 bases respectively, with 7 bases between them. The CDR3 has 12 residues. The CDR3 here is CASSGQNYEQYV. The CDR3 region has the DNA TGTGCCAGCAGTGGACAGAACTACGAGCAGTACGTC.

The chain carries TRBV6-5 and TRBJ1-6, with a weak D call TRBD1 (5 bases). Per the germline V gene, CDR1 is MNHEY and CDR2 is SVGAGI. The V gene lost 0 bases and the J gene lost 10 bases, with 16 bases spanning the gap. This CDR3 has 16 amino acids. The CDR3 reads CASSYSTQGGRSPLHF. In nucleotides, the CDR3 is TGTGCCAGCAGTTACTCGACTCAGGGAGGGCGATCACCCCTCCACTTT.

This chain joins TRBV9 and TRBJ2-3; 12 nucleotides line up with TRBD2. Germline trimming cut 5 bases from V and 8 bases from J; bases unmatched to any gene: 12. The length of the CDR3 is 16 residues. Germline V gene lookup returns CDR1 SGDLS and CDR2 YYNGEE. This CDR3 is CASSAASGRAPGTQYF. CDR3 nucleotides: TGTGCCAGCAGTGCGGCTAGCGGGAGGGCCCCAGGTACGCAGTATTTT.

CDR3: CASSLGGGRVGEQFF. In DNA, the CDR3 is TGTGCCAGCAGCTTAGGGGGCGGCCGGGTCGGGGAGCAGTTCTTC. The chain joins TRBV7-6 to TRBJ2-1; D is possibly TRBD1 (5 bases). From germline, CDR1 is SGHVS and CDR2 FNYEAQ. The V and J ends lost 1 base and 10 bases respectively, with 17 bases between them. The CDR3 contains 15 residues. Supplemented by reference TRBV7-6 and TRBJ2-1, the full variable domain reads GAGVSQSPRYKVTKRGQDVALRCDPISGHVSLYWYRQALGQGPEFLTYFNYEAQQDKSGLPNDRFSAERPEGSISTLTIQRTEQRDSAMYRCASSLGGGRVGEQFFGPGTRLTVL.

The gene calls are TRBV2 and TRBJ2-1, with 11 bases matching TRBD2. Trimming took 5 bases from V and 9 from J; bases not matched to a gene: 6. Per the germline V gene, CDR1 is SNHLY and CDR2 is FYNNEI. There are 14 residues in the CDR3. Here the CDR3 DNA reads TGTGCCAGCAGTATAGCGGGAGGGCCTGTTGAGCAGTTCTTC. Its protein product is CASSIAGGPVEQFF.

The chain links TRBV30 to TRBJ1-2, with a weak D call TRBD1 (6 bases). CDR1 and CDR2 from the germline V gene are GTSNPN and SVGIG (reference sequence). CDR3 size: 13 residues. Between the trimmed V and J ends, which lost 1 base and 8 bases, there was a span of 14 bases. This CDR3 reads CAWSANRQAGYTF. The CDR3 DNA follows: TGTGCCTGGAGTGCAAACCGACAGGCAGGCTACACCTTC. The full variable domain, with the rest looked up from reference TRBV30 and TRBJ1-2, is SQTIHQWPATLVQPVGSPLSLECTVEGTSNPNLYWYRQAAGRGLQLLFYSVGIGQISSEVPQNLSASRPQDRQFILSSKKLLLSDSGFYLCAWSANRQAGYTFGSGTRLTVV.

V usage is TRBV5-1 and J usage is TRBJ2-1; 11 positions agree with TRBD1. Germline CDR1 and CDR2: SGHRS and YFSETQ. After removal of 3 bases from V and 9 bases from J, the junction contained 8 bases not matched to a gene. There are 15 residues in the CDR3. The CDR3 DNA reads as TGCGCCAGCAGCTCACTGGACAGGGGGCAAAGTGAGCAGTTCTTC. This encodes CASSSLDRGQSEQFF.

This chain uses TRBV29-1 with TRBJ2-1, with a tentative D call TRBD1 (5 bases). Germline V gives CDR1 SQVTM, CDR2 ANQGSEA. V lost 2 bases, J lost 8 bases, and 13 bases lay in between. The CDR3 has 13 residues. CDR3 sequence: CSVEQGREYEQFF. The CDR3 DNA reads TGCAGCGTTGAACAGGGAAGGGAATATGAGCAGTTCTTC.

The V and J genes are TRBV5-1 and TRBJ1-6; 9 nucleotides line up with TRBD1. From germline, CDR1 is SGHRS and CDR2 YFSETQ. The CDR3 spans 15 residues. V was pared by 4 bases and J by 8 bases, with 7 bases of the junction left unmatched. The CDR3 spells CASSVRTGGDSPLHF. The CDR3 DNA reads as TGCGCCAGCAGCGTACGTACAGGGGGCGATTCACCCCTCCACTTT.

The chain uses TRBV14 and TRBJ1-1; D not resolved. The CDR3 is 14 amino acids. Germline lookup yields CDR1 SGHDN and CDR2 FVKESK. Trimming removed 4 bases from V and 0 bases from J, with 9 bases in between. CDR3 sequence (DNA): TGTGCCAGCAGCCCCGAGGTTATGAACACTGAAGCTTTCTTT. Residues: CASSPEVMNTEAFF.

This chain connects TRBV2 to TRBJ2-7; a weak D match, TRBD1 (5 bases). Germline CDR1 reads SNHLY; CDR2 reads FYNNEI. V lost 6 bases and J 2 bases, leaving 14 bases between the germline ends. The CDR3 is made up of 14 amino acids. CDR3 in DNA: TGTGCCAGCAGCGCAGGGCTTTATACCTACGAGCAGTACTTC. Amino acids: CASSAGLYTYEQYF.

The chain couples TRBV5-1 to TRBJ2-2, with TRBD1 matching 7 bases. The CDR3 runs to 15 residues. Trimming removed 4 bases from V and 5 bases from J; junction bases left unmatched: 8. Germline CDR1 SGHRS, CDR2 YFSETQ. In nucleotides, the CDR3 is TGCGCCAGCAGCCTGGGGACAGCCAAAACCGGGGAGCTGTTTTTT. Amino acid sequence: CASSLGTAKTGELFF.

The rearrangement links TRBV19 to TRBJ2-7, with D tentatively TRBD1 (5 bases). The CDR3 consists of 15 residues. The germline V and J ends were trimmed by 1 base and 0 bases, with 10 bases remaining between them. The germline CDR1 and CDR2 sequences are LNHDA and SQIVND (reference sequence). The CDR3 nucleotides are TGTGCCAGTAGTATAGCAGGGCCAAGCTCCTACGAGCAGTACTTC. Translation gives CASSIAGPSSYEQYF.

The rearrangement uses TRBV11-3 and TRBJ2-5; no clear D gene. The germline gives CDR1 SGHNT, CDR2 YENEEA. This CDR3 spans 17 amino acids. Deletions cut 3 bases from V and 4 bases from J, with 21 bases between. The CDR3 nucleotides are TGTGCCAGCAGCTTTTCCCTAGGATTTGGTGTAGGAGAGACCCAGTACTTC. Protein sequence: CASSFSLGFGVGETQYF.

This clone appeared once. This chain links TRBV7-8 with TRBJ1-2; 10 positions match TRBD1. Germline loops: CDR1 SGHVS, CDR2 FQNEAQ. The CDR3 spans 15 residues. Trimming cost V 0 bases and J 8 bases; bases outside gene matches: 6. CDR3 amino acids: CASSLAPGTGAGYTF. The CDR3 nucleotides read TGTGCCAGCAGCTTAGCACCCGGGACAGGGGCCGGCTACACCTTC.

The rearrangement links TRBV6-5 to TRBJ2-7, with D maybe TRBD2 (6 bases). CDR3 length: 15 residues. Germline CDR1 is MNHEY and CDR2 is SVGAGI. Trimming pared 5 bases from V and 1 base from J, leaving 15 bases between. The CDR3: CASSPSPGLSYEQYF. In DNA, the CDR3 is TGTGCCAGCAGTCCATCACCGGGACTTTCCTACGAGCAGTACTTC.